Below, 13 T cell receptor beta chains from the same sample are listed, as sequenced in a study of regulatory T cells in long-lasting Graves disease. Arm-PCR with iRepertoire HTBI primers amplified the CDR3 regions for these TCR beta libraries. Via MiXCR, TCRdb re-called the multiplex PCR reads, giving one row per CDR3 protein. The sample yields 350,000 to 450,000 distinct CDR3 sequences, over 15% seen once. The time point was: newly diagnosed GD, antithyroid drugs for less than 3 months. From RNA extracted from PBMCs, the TCR library was made. The data also belong to a second study, concerning T cells in Graves' hyperthyroidism and ophthalmopathy.

The sequenced sample was peripheral blood mononuclear cells (PBMCs), obtained at new diagnosis, from a patient treated with antithyroid drugs. These receptors were collected from a man aged 35 to 55 with Graves disease.

This clonotype appeared a few times. The chain is built from TRBV6-1 and TRBJ1-6; no clear D. This CDR3 comprises 14 residues. V lost 6 bases and J 4 bases, leaving 10 bases between the germline ends. CDR1 is MNHNS and CDR2 is SASEGT in the germline V gene. DNA for the CDR3: TGTGCCAGCAGCCTACTGGGGTATAATTCACCCCTCCACTTT. Residues: CASSLLGYNSPLHF.

The J gene is TRBJ1-4, the V gene TRBV7-9, with no clear D. CDR3 length: 12 residues. The germline CDR1 and CDR2 sequences are SEHNR and FQNEAQ (reference sequence). V was pared by 1 base and J by 8 bases, with 5 bases between. CDR3 region: CASSLEEEKLFF. CDR3 nucleotide sequence: TGTGCCAGCAGCTTAGAGGAGGAAAAACTGTTTTTT.

This chain links TRBV24-1 with TRBJ2-5; D might be TRBD1 (7 bases). This CDR3 is 15 amino acids long. CDR1 and CDR2 from the germline V gene are KGHDR and SFDVKD. The V gene lost 3 bases and the J gene lost 4 bases, with 14 bases spanning the gap. CDR3 amino acids: CATSDGTGEAETQYF. The CDR3 nucleotides read TGTGCCACCAGTGATGGTACAGGGGAGGCAGAGACCCAGTACTTC.

This rearrangement joins TRBV24-1 to TRBJ2-3, with D uncertain. The V end was cut by 6 bases, the J end by 0 bases, with 9 bases between. This CDR3 spans 14 amino acids. Germline CDR1 reads KGHDR; CDR2 reads SFDVKD. For the CDR3, the DNA is TGTGCCACCAGTAAAGAGGCTAGCACAGATACGCAGTATTTT. It specifies CATSKEASTDTQYF.

The chain has TRBV5-1 and TRBJ1-3; possibly TRBD1 for D (6 bases). Between the trimmed V and J ends, which lost 7 bases and 3 bases, there was a span of 11 bases. CDR1 and CDR2 from the germline V gene are SGHRS and YFSETQ. The CDR3 length is 13 residues. CDR3: CASGGDIGNTIYF. The CDR3 coding sequence is TGCGCCAGCGGCGGGGACATTGGAAACACCATATATTTT.

This clonotype was observed many times. This rearrangement joins TRBV4-1 to TRBJ1-1; 9 nucleotides line up with TRBD1. The CDR3 length is 15 residues. CDR1 MGHRA and CDR2 YSYEKL come from the germline V gene. V was pared by 4 bases and J by 4 bases, with 7 bases of the junction left unmatched. The CDR3 loop is CASSLAATGGTEAFF. The CDR3 DNA reads as TGCGCCAGCAGCCTGGCAGCGACAGGGGGCACTGAAGCTTTCTTT.

This clonotype has a handful of counts. J is TRBJ1-5 and V is TRBV28; 9 nucleotides align to TRBD1. The CDR3 loop spans 17 amino acids. Looked up from germline, CDR1 is MDHEN and CDR2 is SYDVKM. Trimming removed 5 bases from V and 1 base from J; junction bases left unmatched: 9. CDR3 in DNA: TGTGCCAGCAGTCCTCGACAGGGGGGCCTAAGCAATCAGCCCCAGCATTTT. It encodes CASSPRQGGLSNQPQHF.

This chain joins TRBV9 and TRBJ2-7, with D perhaps TRBD1 (5 bases). CDR3 length: 15 residues. V was trimmed by 5 bases and J by 5 bases, leaving 20 bases between them. The germline V gene encodes CDR1 SGDLS and CDR2 YYNGEE. The CDR3 sequence is CASSAGHTSLHEQYF. In DNA form, the CDR3 reads TGTGCCAGCAGTGCTGGACACACGAGCCTACACGAGCAGTACTTC.

The chain is built from TRBV11-2 and TRBJ1-1; D perhaps matches TRBD1 (5 bases). V dropped 0 bases and J dropped 3 bases, with 8 bases sitting between them. The CDR3 loop spans 14 amino acids. CDR1 and CDR2 from the germline V gene are SGHAT and FQNNGV. CDR3 sequence reads: CASSLEGPDTEAFF. The CDR3 nucleotides are TGTGCCAGCAGCTTAGAGGGGCCGGACACTGAAGCTTTCTTT.

This clonotype showed up just a few times. The chain carries TRBV6-1 and TRBJ2-2; 9 positions agree with TRBD2. CDR3 length: 16 residues. Germline V gives CDR1 MNHNS, CDR2 SASEGT. Trimming took 6 bases from V and 6 from J; bases not matched to a gene: 11. CDR3 DNA sequence: TGTGCCAGCAGCCCAGACGGGGCGGGGGGGCCCGGGGAGCTGTTTTTT. It encodes CASSPDGAGGPGELFF.

There are many counts of this clonotype. The chain links TRBV20-1 to TRBJ2-3, with unresolved D. V gave up 6 bases and J gave up 5 bases, with 15 bases separating them. The germline CDR1 and CDR2 sequences are DFQATT and SNEGSKA (reference sequence). The CDR3 extends over 13 amino acids. The DNA for the CDR3 is TGCAGTGCATGGGCCCTTAGGGTAGATACGCAGTATTTT. This encodes CSAWALRVDTQYF.

This clonotype was picked up many times. For the CDR3, the DNA is TGTGCCAGCAGTCCCCCATCCGGGACAGGGGGTTTGGGGGAGCTGTTTTTT. Protein: CASSPPSGTGGLGELFF. The rearrangement joins TRBV2 to TRBJ2-2; 11 nucleotides agree with TRBD1. The CDR3 has 17 residues. The V and J ends lost 5 bases and 8 bases, in that order; junction bases with no gene match: 13. Germline lookup yields CDR1 SNHLY and CDR2 FYNNEI.

This clonotype was found many times. The genes are TRBV18 and TRBJ2-7; D is undetermined. The CDR3 consists of 13 residues. Trimming removed 0 bases from V and 6 bases from J, with 9 bases in between. Germline values: CDR1 KGHSH, CDR2 LQKENI. The CDR3 loop reads CASSPPLGSEQYF. The CDR3 DNA reads TGTGCCAGCTCACCACCATTAGGGTCCGAGCAGTACTTC.